The T cell receptor (beta chain) under discussion was sequenced for a study of T cell changes during pregnancy in multiple sclerosis. After removal of 4 bases from V and 5 bases from J, the junction contained 8 bases not matched to a gene. Germline CDR1 and CDR2: MDHEN and SYDVKM. CDR3 length: 15 amino acids. TCRdb keeps only in-frame clones here, not all; method: immunoSEQ multiplex PCR. The repertoire holds approximately 60,000 clones, with around 92% as singletons. The rearrangement uses TRBV28 and TRBJ2-3; 8 positions match TRBD2. The TCR comes from a female donor in good health, enrolled as a control in a pregnancy study. The sequences come from peripheral blood, collected in the second trimester of pregnancy. CDR3 bases: TGTGCCAGCAGTTCGGGGGGGCCCTTAGGAGATACGCAGTATTTT. Its protein is CASSSGGPLGDTQYF.